Below, 9 T cell receptor beta chains from the same sample are listed, as sequenced in a study of T cell changes during pregnancy in multiple sclerosis. The protocol was immunoSEQ multiplex PCR, while the TCRdb copy is restricted to in-frame clones and leaves out a portion. The sample includes some 70,000 clones, roughly 92% seen only once; the top ten take less than 4%. The sample was CD8+ T cells from peripheral blood mononuclear cells, taken in the third trimester of pregnancy. The receptor set was obtained from a female donor in good health, enrolled as a control in a pregnancy study.

The chain combines TRBV30 with TRBJ2-3, with 9 positions matching TRBD1. The trim removed 3 bases at V and 3 bases at J, leaving 4 bases unmatched. CDR1 and CDR2 (germline): GTSNPN, SVGIG (reference sequence). The CDR3 loop spans 14 amino acids. The CDR3 sequence is CAWRGQGGTDTQYF. The CDR3 region has the DNA TGTGCCTGGAGGGGACAGGGAGGGACAGATACGCAGTATTTT.

The CDR3, as DNA: TGTGCCAGCAGTTTAGGGGCAGGGGACGGCTACACCTTC. Protein sequence: CASSLGAGDGYTF. V usage is TRBV27 and J usage is TRBJ1-2; maybe TRBD1 (6 bases). The CDR3 totals 13 residues. Germline V CDR1 and CDR2: MNHEY, SMNVEV (reference sequence). V lost 2 bases, J lost 8 bases, and 12 bases lay in between.

The chain employs TRBV2 and TRBJ1-5; tentative D call: TRBD1 (5 bases). This CDR3 is built from 14 residues. Trimming removed 4 bases at V and 6 bases at J, with 13 bases between. Per germline, CDR1 SNHLY and CDR2 FYNNEI. The CDR3 DNA sequence: TGTGCCAGCAGTGTGCAGGGATCCTCTCAGCCCCAGCATTTT. It yields the protein CASSVQGSSQPQHF.

The chain joins TRBV6-1 to TRBJ1-1; no definite D call. Germline-derived CDR1 and CDR2 are MNHNS and SASEGT. V lost 1 base and J 4 bases, leaving 13 bases between the germline ends. The CDR3 totals 15 residues. CDR3 residues: CASSEETGILTEAFF. The CDR3 nucleotides are TGTGCCAGCAGTGAAGAGACGGGGATTCTCACTGAAGCTTTCTTT.

The chain links TRBV7-2 to TRBJ2-3, with TRBD2 as a possible D gene (7 bases). V lost 7 bases and J lost 5, with 19 bases in between. Germline V gene lookup returns CDR1 SGHTA and CDR2 FQGNSA. This CDR3 is 15 amino acids long. The CDR3 protein is CASTLGGGRGDTQYF. DNA for the CDR3: TGTGCCAGCACACTGGGGGGGGGCCGTGGAGATACGCAGTATTTT.

J is TRBJ2-7 and V is TRBV30, with 7 bases that match TRBD1. After removal of 3 bases from V and 2 bases from J, the junction contained 13 bases not matched to a gene. Looked up from germline, CDR1 is GTSNPN and CDR2 is SVGIG (reference sequence). This CDR3 is built from 16 residues. The chain's CDR3 is CAWSPRVDRITYEQYF. The CDR3 DNA reads TGTGCCTGGAGCCCTCGGGTGGACAGGATCACCTACGAGCAGTACTTC.

This sequence joins TRBV27 and TRBJ2-7, with a weak D call TRBD2 (5 bases). Germline V lookup: CDR1 MNHEY, CDR2 SMNVEV (reference sequence). This CDR3 region has 14 residues. Trimming took off 3 bases at V and 3 bases at J, with 12 bases between the two ends. The CDR3 coding sequence is TGTGCCAGCAGTTTCGCTAGCCAACGCTACGAGCAGTACTTC. Its protein is CASSFASQRYEQYF.

This clone was seen a handful of times. The rearrangement joins TRBV4-2 to TRBJ1-1; 7 bases map to TRBD1. The CDR3 has 16 amino acids. V lost 0 bases, J lost 4 bases, and 8 bases stayed unmatched. CDR1 LGHNA and CDR2 YNFKEQ come from the germline V gene. CDR3 DNA sequence: TGTGCCAGCAGCCAAGATGGTCCAGGGGGGACCACTGAAGCTTTCTTT. Its translation is CASSQDGPGGTTEAFF.

This clone has a single count. The chain links TRBV14 to TRBJ1-2, with 7 bases identical to TRBD1. CDR1 and CDR2 from the germline V gene are SGHDN and FVKESK. The CDR3 length is 13 residues. The V segment lost 1 base and the J segment 7 bases; nucleotides outside the gene matches: 3. Here the CDR3 reads CASSQGQGSGYTF. The CDR3 DNA follows: TGTGCCAGCAGCCAAGGACAGGGAAGTGGCTACACCTTC.